The 7 T cell receptor beta chains below all came from one sample that was sequenced in a study of OX40 agonist ivuxolimab in advanced cancers. Sequenced by immunoSEQ multiplex PCR; TCRdb stores in-frame clones only, minus some. The repertoire holds tens of thousands of clones, 80% to 95% seen once, with about 1.7% in the top ten. Source: CD4+ or CD8+ T cells sorted from blood, taken in a trial of the OX40 agonist ivuxolimab. These receptors all come from an adult with an advanced solid tumor such as melanoma, head and neck, liver or kidney cancer.

The chain recombines TRBV28 with TRBJ1-5; 8 bases agree with TRBD1. CDR1 and CDR2 (germline): MDHEN, SYDVKM. The CDR3 loop spans 15 amino acids. The trim removed 7 bases at V and 6 bases at J, leaving 11 bases unmatched. CDR3 coding DNA: TGTGCCAGCACTACCGGGACAGGCTGGAGTCAGCCCCAGCATTTT. The encoded protein is CASTTGTGWSQPQHF.

The chain couples TRBV18 to TRBJ1-2, with D hard to call. The germline gives CDR1 KGHSH, CDR2 LQKENI. The CDR3 spans 13 residues. V was clipped by 1 base and J by 6 bases, with 9 bases between them. The CDR3 region is CASSPLTGNGYTF. CDR3 bases: TGTGCCAGCTCACCACTAACGGGGAATGGCTACACCTTC.

The J gene is TRBJ1-2, the V gene TRBV6-1; D might be TRBD1 (5 bases). CDR3 length equals 15 residues. The V end lost 7 bases, the J end lost 2 bases, and 17 bases lay between the germline ends. Germline CDR1 MNHNS, CDR2 SASEGT. The CDR3 bases are TGTGCCAGCACCCGAGAGAATCGGGACAACTATGGCTACACCTTC. Protein: CASTRENRDNYGYTF.

The chain is built from TRBV11-3 and TRBJ2-2; 11 bases are shared with TRBD2. Germline-derived CDR1 and CDR2 are SGHNT and YENEEA. Unmatched junction bases numbered 13, after V lost 5 bases and J lost 2 bases. The CDR3 extends over 19 amino acids. CDR3 loop: CASSHEPRLAGGNTGELFF. CDR3 DNA sequence: TGTGCCAGCAGCCACGAACCCCGGCTAGCGGGAGGCAACACCGGGGAGCTGTTTTTT. The full variable domain, rest sourced from reference TRBV11-3 and TRBJ2-2, is EAGVVQSPRYKIIEKKQPVAFWCNPISGHNTLYWYLQNLGQGPELLIRYENEEAVDDSQLPKDRFSAERLKGVDSTLKIQPAELGDSAVYLCASSHEPRLAGGNTGELFFGEGSRLTVL.

This clone came up once. This chain connects TRBV28 to TRBJ2-3; D possibly corresponds to TRBD2 (5 bases). The CDR3 is made up of 11 amino acids. Germline CDR1 reads MDHEN; CDR2 reads SYDVKM. V was cut by 7 bases and J by 5 bases, with 7 bases left in between. In nucleotides, the CDR3 is TGTGCCAGCACAGAGGGAGATACGCAGTATTTT. Encoded protein: CASTEGDTQYF.

This clone was picked up a small number of times. CDR3 in amino acids: CASSSQETGTEAFF. For the CDR3, the DNA is TGCGCCAGCAGCTCTCAAGAAACCGGGACAGAAGCTTTCTTT. This chain connects TRBV5-1 to TRBJ1-1; D may be TRBD1 (6 bases). This CDR3 is built from 14 residues. Trimming pared 3 bases from V and 8 bases from J, leaving 17 bases between. Germline assignment: CDR1 SGHRS and CDR2 YFSETQ. Using reference TRBV5-1 and TRBJ1-1 for the parts outside the CDR3, the full variable domain is KAGVTQTPRYLIKTRGQQVTLSCSPISGHRSVSWYQQTPGQGLQFLFEYFSETQRNKGNFPGRFSGRQFSNSRSEMNVSTLELGDSALYLCASSSQETGTEAFFGQGTRLTVV.

The chain joins TRBV28 to TRBJ1-5, with D possibly being TRBD1 (6 bases). CDR1 MDHEN and CDR2 SYDVKM come from the germline V gene. CDR3 length equals 17 residues. Trimming shortened V by 8 bases and J by 0 bases, and 20 bases separated the two germline ends. The CDR3 loop is CASVGGGGLYSNQPQHF. In DNA, the CDR3 is TGTGCCAGCGTTGGGGGCGGTGGTTTATATAGCAATCAGCCCCAGCATTTT.